One sample yielded the 32 T cell receptor beta chains listed below, sequenced in a study of early T cells in non-severe SARS-CoV-2 infection. TCRdb fed the 5' RACE reads into MiXCR, producing one record per CDR3 protein. This table holds fewer than 9,500 distinct CDR3 sequences, about 5% found once. The sample taken for sequencing was whole blood. Receptors originate from an adult who was a healthcare worker with PCR-confirmed SARS-CoV-2 infection or an uninfected control (not recorded which).

This clonotype was observed many times. The chain is built from TRBV29-1 and TRBJ2-5, with a tentative D call TRBD2 (6 bases). Germline values: CDR1 SQVTM, CDR2 ANQGSEA. The CDR3 is made up of 12 amino acids. V shed 4 bases and J shed 7 bases, with 13 bases lying between them. CDR3 amino acids: CSVVAGRGTQYF. The CDR3 bases are TGCAGCGTTGTCGCGGGGCGAGGGACCCAGTACTTC. The variable domain in full, with the rest retrieved from reference TRBV29-1 and TRBJ2-5, is SAVISQKPSRDICQRGTSLTIQCQVDSQVTMMFWYRQQPGQSLTLIATANQGSEATYESGFVIDKFPISRPNLTFSTLTVSNMSPEDSSIYLCSVVAGRGTQYFGPGTRLLVL.

In this sample, this clonotype is medium-sized (0.01 to 0.1%). The chain uses TRBV9 and TRBJ2-7; D gene ambiguous. CDR1 SGDLS and CDR2 YYNGEE come from the germline V gene. Trimming took off 0 bases at V and 2 bases at J, with 15 bases between the two ends. This CDR3 has 16 amino acids. The CDR3 bases are TGTGCCAGCAGCGTAGGTTCTGTGGCGCTTACCTACGAGCAGTACTTC. This encodes CASSVGSVALTYEQYF.

There are many counts of this clonotype. J is TRBJ1-5 and V is TRBV6-1; D is unclear. CDR1 is MNHNS and CDR2 is SASEGT in the germline V gene. V dropped 2 bases and J dropped 6 bases, with 5 bases sitting between them. The CDR3 loop spans 12 amino acids. The CDR3 here is CASSEYRQPQHF. In DNA, the CDR3 is TGTGCCAGCAGTGAATATCGTCAGCCCCAGCATTTT.

By frequency in the sample, this clonotype is medium-sized. The chain combines TRBV15 with TRBJ2-1; 7 nucleotides agree with TRBD2. V lost 1 base and J lost 1; bases outside the gene matches: 13. Germline CDR1 LNHNV, CDR2 YYDKDF (reference sequence). The CDR3 spans 19 residues. Here the CDR3 reads CATSRAGDYVSGSYNEQFF. DNA for the CDR3: TGTGCCACCAGCAGAGCCGGGGACTACGTCTCTGGGTCCTACAATGAGCAGTTCTTC.

This clonotype was counted ten times or more. The genes are TRBV21-1 and TRBJ1-3; the table's D call TRBD1 went unverified against the DNA. TRBV21-1 is a recognized pseudogene. This CDR3 contains 14 residues. The CDR3 DNA reads TGTGCCAGCAGCCCCGACAGGCCTGGAAACACCATATATTTT. It codes for CASSPDRPGNTIYF.

Only a few counts were recorded for this clonotype. V usage is TRBV19 and J usage is TRBJ2-3; 7 bases agree with TRBD1. V dropped 0 bases and J dropped 5; count of bases not matched to a gene: 5. Germline V gene lookup returns CDR1 LNHDA and CDR2 SQIVND (reference sequence). There are 15 residues in the CDR3. CDR3 nucleotide sequence: TGTGCCAGTAGTATAGATCAGGGGGTCCAAGATACGCAGTATTTT. This sequence encodes CASSIDQGVQDTQYF.

By sample share, this clonotype is medium-sized. V is TRBV27 and J is TRBJ1-5; D gene unclear. Trimming cost V 5 bases and J 0 bases, with 5 bases left between them. The CDR3 runs 13 residues. Germline assignment: CDR1 MNHEY and CDR2 SMNVEV (reference sequence). CDR3 sequence reads: CASSRDSNQPQHF. The CDR3 DNA reads as TGTGCCAGCAGTCGGGATAGCAATCAGCCCCAGCATTTT.

In this sample, this clonotype turned up many times. This chain connects TRBV6-4 to TRBJ1-5; D gene unclear. Germline V lookup: CDR1 MRHNA, CDR2 SNTAGT. CDR3 length equals 13 residues. Trimming pared 6 bases from V and 9 bases from J, leaving 15 bases between. CDR3 in amino acids: CASSRDPLRPQHF. The CDR3 DNA reads TGTGCCAGCAGCCGAGACCCCTTAAGGCCCCAGCATTTT.

This clonotype has ten or more counts. The chain has TRBV10-1 and TRBJ1-5; 7 nucleotides align to TRBD1. Germline loops: CDR1 WNHNN, CDR2 SYGVQD (reference sequence). The CDR3 loop spans 16 amino acids. V was pared by 10 bases and J by 2 bases, with 14 bases of the junction left unmatched. CDR3 nucleotides: TGCGCCATCGCCCGATTTCACAGGGGACGCAATCAGCCCCAGCATTTT. Its translation is CAIARFHRGRNQPQHF.

This clonotype was detected many times. This sequence joins TRBV7-9 and TRBJ1-2; D perhaps matches TRBD1 (5 bases). The germline CDR1 and CDR2 sequences are SEHNR and FQNEAQ (reference sequence). The germline V and J ends were trimmed by 1 base and 7 bases, with 16 bases remaining between them. There are 15 residues in the CDR3. As DNA, the CDR3 is TGTGCCAGCAGCTTAGACCCCTTGGGGCTAGGTGGCTACACCTTC. Residues: CASSLDPLGLGGYTF.

In its sample, this clonotype ranks as medium-sized. V is TRBV20-1 and J is TRBJ1-4, with D maybe TRBD1 (5 bases). With 2 bases removed from V and 6 bases from J, the gap between germline ends came to 10 bases. Germline CDR1 reads DFQATT; CDR2 reads SNEGSKA (reference sequence). The CDR3 totals 13 residues. CDR3 sequence: CSARQGHHEKLFF. The CDR3 region has the DNA TGCAGTGCTAGACAAGGACATCATGAAAAACTGTTTTTT.

This clonotype was picked up many times. The rearrangement uses TRBV2 and TRBJ2-3; TRBD2 agrees at 16 bases. The germline V gene has CDR1 SNHLY and CDR2 FYNNEI. V trimming: 11 bases; J trimming: 1 base; junction bases outside the gene matches: 3. This CDR3 has 15 amino acids. The CDR3 coding sequence is TGTGCCGGGGGACTAGCGGGAGGGGGCACAGATACGCAGTATTTT. This gives the protein CAGGLAGGGTDTQYF.

This clonotype is medium-sized. The chain uses TRBV5-5 and TRBJ2-1; 7 nucleotides match TRBD2. Germline V CDR1 and CDR2: SGHKS, YYEKEE (reference sequence). This CDR3 spans 15 amino acids. J was trimmed by 3 bases and V by 4 bases; bases with no gene match: 7. The CDR3 here is CASSKRDSDYNEQFF. The CDR3 DNA reads TGTGCCAGCAGCAAGCGGGACTCAGACTACAATGAGCAGTTCTTC.

This clonotype is medium-sized by share. V and J are TRBV7-2 and TRBJ2-7; no firm D call. The V gene's germline CDR1 is SGHTA and CDR2 FQGNSA. V was shortened by 6 bases and J by 4 bases, with 4 bases between the two germline ends. The CDR3 is 10 residues long. The CDR3 DNA is TGTGCCAGCAGGTTATACGAGCAGTACGTC. Its protein product is CASRLYEQYV.

This clonotype is categorized as medium-sized. V gene TRBV28 combines with J gene TRBJ1-6; 10 bases fit TRBD1. The CDR3 runs 16 residues. J gave up 10 bases and V 5 bases, and 11 bases lay outside the gene matches. Germline V CDR1 and CDR2: MDHEN, SYDVKM. In nucleotides, the CDR3 is TGTGCCAGCAGTCCACTCGCGGGACAGGGGCTCTCACCCCTCCACTTT. It codes for CASSPLAGQGLSPLHF.

This clonotype showed up many times. The chain is built from TRBV7-2 and TRBJ2-2; D might be TRBD2 (6 bases). Germline lookup yields CDR1 SGHTA and CDR2 FQGNSA. The CDR3 is 18 residues long. V gave up 2 bases and J gave up 0 bases, with 16 bases separating them. The CDR3 region is CASSLSHASVTNTGELFF. CDR3 coding DNA: TGTGCCAGCAGCTTATCCCACGCTAGCGTCACGAACACCGGGGAGCTGTTTTTT.

The CDR3 sequence is CASSETDTQYF. In DNA, the CDR3 is TGTGCCAGCAGCGAAACAGATACGCAGTATTTT. The gene calls are TRBV3-1 and TRBJ2-3; no firm D call. Germline CDR1 reads LGHDT; CDR2 reads YNNKEL (reference sequence). The V and J ends lost 5 bases and 3 bases respectively, with 3 bases between them. This CDR3 contains 11 residues.

This clonotype has a count of ten or more. The V and J genes are TRBV29-1 and TRBJ2-1; TRBD2 agrees at 7 bases. The ends lost 4 bases at V and 8 bases at J; junction bases unmatched: 8. This CDR3 has 13 residues. CDR1 and CDR2 from the germline V gene are SQVTM and ANQGSEA. CDR3 residues: CSVVDSREDEQFF. The CDR3 DNA sequence: TGCAGCGTTGTCGACTCCCGGGAGGATGAGCAGTTCTTC.

By sample share, this clonotype is medium-sized. The chain couples TRBV29-1 to TRBJ2-1; 8 nucleotides match TRBD2. The V gene's germline CDR1 is SQVTM and CDR2 ANQGSEA. The CDR3 length is 13 residues. The V segment lost 6 bases and the J segment 6 bases; nucleotides outside the gene matches: 7. CDR3 residues: CSVESGRPNEQFF. CDR3 sequence (DNA): TGCAGCGTGGAAAGCGGGAGACCCAATGAGCAGTTCTTC.

This clonotype was detected ten times or more. The chain links TRBV6-5 to TRBJ2-1; 13 bases agree with TRBD2. Germline CDR1 reads MNHEY; CDR2 reads SVGAGI. The V gene end was trimmed by 6 bases and the J gene end by 2 bases; junction bases not matched to a gene: 4. The CDR3 is 16 residues long. The CDR3 nucleotides are TGTGCCAGCAGAGGACTAGCGGGAGTCGCCTACAATGAGCAGTTCTTC. It encodes CASRGLAGVAYNEQFF.

Ten or more counts support this clonotype. The V gene is TRBV5-1, the J gene TRBJ1-2; D unresolved. Trimming took 0 bases from V and 8 from J, leaving 8 bases between them. Germline lookup yields CDR1 SGHRS and CDR2 YFSETQ. The CDR3 length is 12 residues. The CDR3 DNA follows: TGCGCCAGCAGCTTGGATGTGGGAGGCTACACCTTC. Protein product: CASSLDVGGYTF.

Sample share makes this clonotype medium-sized. The rearrangement uses TRBV6-1 and TRBJ1-3; TRBD1 matches 8 bases. The CDR3 totals 13 residues. V shed 4 bases and J 5 bases; nucleotides not matched to a gene: 1. Germline V gene data show CDR1 as MNHNS and CDR2 as SASEGT. CDR3 coding DNA: TGTGCCAGCAGTGGGACAGGGAGAAACACCATATATTTT. It translates to CASSGTGRNTIYF.

V and J are TRBV7-8 and TRBJ2-5; 7 bases match TRBD1. Per the germline V gene, CDR1 is SGHVS and CDR2 is FQNEAQ. V lost 8 bases and J lost 2; bases outside the gene matches: 5. This CDR3 is 13 amino acids long. This CDR3 is CASSWDRQETQYF. The DNA for the CDR3 is TGTGCCAGCTCCTGGGACAGACAAGAGACCCAGTACTTC.

Sample share makes this clonotype medium-sized. The chain couples TRBV6-5 to TRBJ2-2; TRBD1 is a possible D gene (6 bases). This CDR3 spans 18 amino acids. V was clipped by 6 bases and J by 6 bases, with 26 bases between them. Germline-derived CDR1 and CDR2 are MNHEY and SVGAGI. DNA for the CDR3: TGTGCCAGCAGCCACCGGTCCTTGGGGGCATCTAACGCCGGGGAGCTGTTTTTT. Translated: CASSHRSLGASNAGELFF.

This clonotype is medium-sized (0.01 to 0.1%) by share. The rearrangement joins TRBV3-1 to TRBJ1-5; D is perhaps TRBD1 (5 bases). The length of the CDR3 is 13 residues. The germline V gene has CDR1 LGHDT and CDR2 YNNKEL (reference sequence). Trimming removed 4 bases from V and 7 bases from J, with 11 bases in between. The CDR3 spells CASSPGRRQPQHF. The CDR3 region has the DNA TGTGCCAGCAGCCCGGGACGGCGCCAGCCCCAGCATTTT.

Sample share makes this clonotype medium-sized. The rearrangement uses TRBV2 and TRBJ2-7, with a tentative D call TRBD2 (5 bases). V was pared by 6 bases and J by 10 bases, with 16 bases between. This CDR3 region has 12 residues. Germline-derived CDR1 and CDR2 are SNHLY and FYNNEI. CDR3: CASRMEVPRQYV. The DNA of the CDR3 is TGTGCCAGCAGGATGGAGGTACCCCGTCAGTACGTC.

This clonotype showed up many times. V and J are TRBV20-1 and TRBJ2-2; D might be TRBD2 (5 bases). The CDR3 is 14 residues long. Trimming took 3 bases from V and 4 from J, leaving 12 bases between them. CDR1 DFQATT and CDR2 SNEGSKA come from the germline V gene (reference sequence). The CDR3 DNA reads TGCAGTGCTAGCTCCCCCGGAGGCACCGGGGAGCTGTTTTTT. It is translated as CSASSPGGTGELFF.

This clonotype has at least ten counts. The gene calls are TRBV6-1 and TRBJ2-5; D might be TRBD1 (6 bases). Germline V gene lookup returns CDR1 MNHNS and CDR2 SASEGT. Deletions cut 4 bases from V and 4 bases from J, with 10 bases between. This CDR3 spans 13 amino acids. In nucleotides, the CDR3 is TGTGCCAGCAGTGCGTGGGGGCGAGAGACCCAGTACTTC. This gives the protein CASSAWGRETQYF.

This clonotype has at least ten counts. At one end the junction does not follow the germline gene, possibly because of a read error. The chain has TRBV11-2 and TRBJ1-5; 8 nucleotides agree with TRBD1. Germline CDR1 SGHAT, CDR2 FQNNGV. The CDR3 covers 14 residues. This chain's CDR3 is CASSMDRVGQPQQF. DNA for the CDR3: TGTGCCAGCAGCATGGACAGGGTTGGTCAGCCCCAGCAATTT.

This clonotype is judged medium-sized. The chain uses TRBV7-9 and TRBJ2-1, with 9 bases that match TRBD2. The germline gives CDR1 SEHNR, CDR2 FQNEAQ (reference sequence). The CDR3 has 14 amino acids. V lost 6 bases and J lost 5; bases outside the gene matches: 5. In DNA form, the CDR3 reads TGTGCCAGCAGTCAGGGACTAGCAGACAATGAGCAGTTCTTC. It yields the protein CASSQGLADNEQFF.

This clonotype was recorded many times. This CDR3 is CSALIGVRGNTIYF. The CDR3 nucleotides are TGCAGCGCCCTTATAGGGGTCCGCGGAAACACCATATATTTT. The chain is built from TRBV29-1 and TRBJ1-3; a weak D match, TRBD1 (5 bases). V shed 7 bases and J shed 4 bases, with 17 bases lying between them. CDR1 is SQVTM, CDR2 ANQGSEA, per germline. CDR3 length: 14 residues.

In this sample, this clonotype turned up many times. The chain carries TRBV5-1 and TRBJ1-1; 12 bases line up with TRBD1. This CDR3 is 16 amino acids long. Germline values: CDR1 SGHRS, CDR2 YFSETQ. J was trimmed by 4 bases and V by 5 bases; bases with no gene match: 9. The CDR3 DNA reads TGCGCCAGCAGTCCGGGACAGGGGGCGGGGAGCACTGAAGCTTTCTTT. As protein: CASSPGQGAGSTEAFF.